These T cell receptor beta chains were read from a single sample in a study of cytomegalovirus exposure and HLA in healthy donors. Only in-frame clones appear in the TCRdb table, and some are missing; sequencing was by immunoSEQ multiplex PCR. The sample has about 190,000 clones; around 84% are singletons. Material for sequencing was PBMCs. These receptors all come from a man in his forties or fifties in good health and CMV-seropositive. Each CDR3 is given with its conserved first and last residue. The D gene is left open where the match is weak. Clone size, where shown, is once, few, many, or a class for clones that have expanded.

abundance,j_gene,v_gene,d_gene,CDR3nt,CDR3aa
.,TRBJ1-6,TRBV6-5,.,TGTGCCAGCAGTTACTCGGGCCAGGGGTATAATTCACCCCTCCACTTT,CASSYSGQGYNSPLHF
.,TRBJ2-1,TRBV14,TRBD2,TGTGCCAGCAGCCAAGATCCGCGACTAGCGATTTCCTACAATGAGCAGTTCTTC,CASSQDPRLAISYNEQFF
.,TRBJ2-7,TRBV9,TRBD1,TGTGCCAGCAGCGTAGAGGGACAGGGGTTGGTGCAGTACTTC,CASSVEGQGLVQYF
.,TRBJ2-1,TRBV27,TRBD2,TGTGCCAGCAGTCGGACTAGCGCCTACAATGAGCAGTTCTTC,CASSRTSAYNEQFF
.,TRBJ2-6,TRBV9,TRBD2,TGTGCCAGCAGCGCCCCTAGCGGGATGTTATCTGGGGCCAACGTCCTGACTTTC,CASSAPSGMLSGANVLTF
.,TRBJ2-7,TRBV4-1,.,TGCGCCAGCAGCCAAGATTCGGGGAACGAGCAGTACTTC,CASSQDSGNEQYF
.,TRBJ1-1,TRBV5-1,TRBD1,TGCGCCAGCAGCTTTTTCCCAACCGGAGGACAGGGGGCCCAGAACACTGAAGCTTTCTTT,CASSFFPTGGQGAQNTEAFF
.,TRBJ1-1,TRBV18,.,TGTGCCAGCTCACCAAGGGGAGGGAACACTGAAGCTTTCTTT,CASSPRGGNTEAFF
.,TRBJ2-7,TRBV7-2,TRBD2,TGTGCCAGCAGCTTAGAGACTAGCGGGAGGAACGAGCAGTACTTC,CASSLETSGRNEQYF
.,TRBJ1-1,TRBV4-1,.,TGCGCCAGCAGCCAAGATAGGGGGGGAGGCACTGAAGCTTTCTTT,CASSQDRGGGTEAFF
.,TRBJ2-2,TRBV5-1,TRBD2,TGCGCCAGCAGCTTATCGAGGGAGGGCACCGGGGAGCTGTTTTTT,CASSLSREGTGELFF
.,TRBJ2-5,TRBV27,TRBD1,TGTGCCAGCAGTTTATCGGGGACAGGGAGGGTGAGGGAGACCCAGTACTTC,CASSLSGTGRVRETQYF
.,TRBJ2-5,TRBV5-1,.,TGCGCCAGCAGCTTGGGGAGGGAGACCCAGTACTTC,CASSLGRETQYF
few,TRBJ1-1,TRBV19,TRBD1,TGTGCCAGTACAGATCTAGGACAGGGATCCTACACTGAAGCTTTCTTT,CASTDLGQGSYTEAFF
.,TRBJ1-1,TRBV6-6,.,TGTGCCAGCAGTTACTCGACCCAGCGGGCTGAAGCTTTCTTT,CASSYSTQRAEAFF
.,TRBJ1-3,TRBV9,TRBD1,TGTGCCAGCAGCGTAGCCAGGGGGGACACCATATATTTT,CASSVARGDTIYF
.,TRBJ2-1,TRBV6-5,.,TGTGCCAGCAGTTACTCGGTCACTAGCCCTAATGAGCAGTTCTTC,CASSYSVTSPNEQFF
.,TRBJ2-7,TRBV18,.,TGTGCCAGCTCACCTCCGGGACTTTCCTACGAGCAGTACTTC,CASSPPGLSYEQYF
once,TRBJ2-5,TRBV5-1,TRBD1,TGCGCCAGCAGCTTCGGGACAGGGGGCCCCAAAGAGACCCAGTACTTC,CASSFGTGGPKETQYF
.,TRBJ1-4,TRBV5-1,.,TGCGCCAGCAGCTCCCAAACTGGGCATCTTAATGAAAAACTGTTTTTT,CASSSQTGHLNEKLFF
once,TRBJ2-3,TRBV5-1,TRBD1,TGCGCCAGCAGCTTGGGACAGGGGTGGGGAGATACGCAGTATTTT,CASSLGQGWGDTQYF
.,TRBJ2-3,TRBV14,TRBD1,TGTGCCAGCAGCTCTCTGGACAGGAGACACACAGATACGCAGTATTTT,CASSSLDRRHTDTQYF
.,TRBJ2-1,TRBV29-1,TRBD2,TGCAGCGTCCTCCCTCAATTAGCGGGGGGCTGGGGGCAGTTCTTC,CSVLPQLAGGWGQFF
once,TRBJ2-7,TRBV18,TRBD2,TGTGCCAGCTCGACCCGGGCCAACCCTACTAGCGGGACCTCCTACGAGCAGTACTTC,CASSTRANPTSGTSYEQYF
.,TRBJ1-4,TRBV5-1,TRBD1,TGCGCCAGCAGTCACGGGACAGGGGACGAAAAACTGTTTTTT,CASSHGTGDEKLFF
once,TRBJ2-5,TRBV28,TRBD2,TGTGCCAGCCTGACCCGGACTAGCGGGAGAGGAGAGACCCAGTACTTC,CASLTRTSGRGETQYF
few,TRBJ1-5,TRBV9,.,TGTGCCAGCAGCGTAGACCCTGAGGGCAATCAGCCCCAGCATTTT,CASSVDPEGNQPQHF
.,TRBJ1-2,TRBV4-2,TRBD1,TGTGCCAGCAGCCAAGATCGGACAGGCCACCTCTATGGCTACACCTTC,CASSQDRTGHLYGYTF
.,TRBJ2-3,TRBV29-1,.,TGCAGCGTTGAACAGGGTATTGCAGATACGCAGTATTTT,CSVEQGIADTQYF
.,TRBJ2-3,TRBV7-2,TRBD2,TGTGCCAGCAGCTTAGTGGGGGGTAGCGGGATTTCTGGTACGCAGTATTTT,CASSLVGGSGISGTQYF
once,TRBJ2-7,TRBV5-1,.,TGCGCCAGCAGCCGGAGTGATTCCTACGAGCAGTACTTC,CASSRSDSYEQYF
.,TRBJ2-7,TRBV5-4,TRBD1,TGTGCCAGCAGCCTGGGACAGGGGGCAATCTACGAGCAGTACTTC,CASSLGQGAIYEQYF
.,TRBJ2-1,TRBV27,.,TGTGCCAGCAGTTTACCCCGGACTGGCGGATACAGCTCCTACAATGAGCAGTTCTTC,CASSLPRTGGYSSYNEQFF
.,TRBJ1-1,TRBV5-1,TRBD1,TGCGCCGGAGGAGGGACAGTTGGCGTCCTGAACACTGAAGCTTTCTTT,CAGGGTVGVLNTEAFF
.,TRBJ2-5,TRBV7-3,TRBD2,TGTGCCAGCAGCGCCACCGGGACTAATGGGGAGACCCAGTACTTC,CASSATGTNGETQYF
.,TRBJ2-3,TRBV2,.,TGTGCCAGCAGTGACAGCCCACTAGCTCCAGATACGCAGTATTTT,CASSDSPLAPDTQYF
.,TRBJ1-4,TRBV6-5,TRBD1,TGTGCCAGCAGTGACTCCGGGACAGCTAATGAAAAACTGTTTTTT,CASSDSGTANEKLFF
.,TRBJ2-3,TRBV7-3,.,TGTGCCAGCAGCTCCTTGGAGGGCCTCGACAGACCACTTAACACAGATACGCAGTATTTT,CASSSLEGLDRPLNTDTQYF
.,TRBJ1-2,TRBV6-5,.,TGTGCCAGCAGTGAAGGGCGGGGAGACTATGGCTACACCTTC,CASSEGRGDYGYTF
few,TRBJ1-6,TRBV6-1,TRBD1,TGTGCCAGCAAAGACAGGGCGAATTCACCCCTCCACTTT,CASKDRANSPLHF
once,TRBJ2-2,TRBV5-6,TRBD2,TGTGCCAGCAGCGGCGGACTAGCGGGAGGTGGGGAGCTGTTTTTT,CASSGGLAGGGELFF
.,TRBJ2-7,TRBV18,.,TGTGCCAGCTCTGACGCGGAGGGCTTCTCCTACGAGCAGTACTTC,CASSDAEGFSYEQYF
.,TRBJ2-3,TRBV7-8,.,TGTGCCAGCAGCCTAGGACTGATTAGCACAGATACGCAGTATTTT,CASSLGLISTDTQYF
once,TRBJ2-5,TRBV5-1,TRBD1,TGCGCCAGCCGCGACAACAGGGGGGAGGAGACCCAGTACTTC,CASRDNRGEETQYF
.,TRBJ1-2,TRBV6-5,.,TGTGCCAGCAGTGAAGCGACAGGTGCGGGCTACACCTTC,CASSEATGAGYTF
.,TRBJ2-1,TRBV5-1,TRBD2,TGCGCCAGCAGCTTACTAGCGAGGGGTGAGCAGTTCTTC,CASSLLARGEQFF
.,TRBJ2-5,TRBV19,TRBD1,TGTGCCAGTAGTATCAGGGGGATGGAGGCCCAGTACTTC,CASSIRGMEAQYF
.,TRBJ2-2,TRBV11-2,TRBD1,TGTGCCAGCAGCTCCGGGACAGGGCTCGGGGAGCTGTTTTTT,CASSSGTGLGELFF
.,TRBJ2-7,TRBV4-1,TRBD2,TGCGCCAGCAGCAAGCGGGAGAGCTCCGAGCAGTACTTC,CASSKRESSEQYF
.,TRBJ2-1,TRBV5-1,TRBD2,TGCGCCAGCTCCCCATGGCAGGGGGGAGCGGGAGGGCTTTACAATGAGCAGTTCTTC,CASSPWQGGAGGLYNEQFF
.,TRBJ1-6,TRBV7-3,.,TGTGCCAGCAGCTTAACCAGGGCTAATTCACCCCTCCACTTT,CASSLTRANSPLHF
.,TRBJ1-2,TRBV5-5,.,TGTGCCAGCAGCTTGGACGGGGACTATGGCTACACCTTC,CASSLDGDYGYTF
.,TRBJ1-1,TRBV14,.,TGTGCCAGCAGCCAACTGCGGGGCCTCACTGAAGCTTTCTTT,CASSQLRGLTEAFF